These T cell receptor beta chains were read from a single sample in a study of follicular helper T cells after annual influenza vaccination. Using immunoSEQ multiplex PCR, the repertoire was profiled, and TCRdb retains in-frame clones only, with some absent. The sample carries approximately 10,000 clones, roughly 84% recorded once. The source was CXCR5- memory CD4+ T cells sorted from blood, collected 7 days after influenza vaccination. The receptor source for this set is an adult who received the influenza vaccine. Each CDR3 is given with its conserved first and last residue. A D gene is named only where the DNA matches it firmly. For some rows the clone size is stated as once, few or many, or as a class when expanded; others skip it.

CDR3,DNA,size,D,V,length,J
CASSLRNQPQHF,TGTGCCAGCAGTTTACGCAATCAGCCCCAGCATTTT,.,.,TRBV28,12,TRBJ1-5
CAINPGTVENEQFF,TGTGCCATCAATCCCGGGACAGTTGAAAATGAGCAGTTCTTC,.,TRBD1,TRBV10-3,14,TRBJ2-1
CASSITSNGEKLFF,TGTGCCAGTAGTATCACCTCCAACGGCGAAAAACTGTTTTTT,.,.,TRBV19,14,TRBJ1-4
CSVGQGSETQYF,TGCAGCGTAGGACAGGGGTCAGAGACCCAGTACTTC,.,TRBD1,TRBV29-1,12,TRBJ2-5
CASRPRGQDIQYF,TGTGCCAGCAGACCCCGCGGACAAGACATTCAGTACTTC,.,.,TRBV7-9,13,TRBJ2-4
CASSLDSGGGNEKLFF,TGTGCCAGCAGTTTAGACTCCGGCGGGGGTAATGAAAAACTGTTTTTT,.,.,TRBV28,16,TRBJ1-4
CASSEAGTAEAFF,TGTGCCAGCAGTGAAGCCGGGACAGCTGAAGCTTTCTTT,once,TRBD1,TRBV6-1,13,TRBJ1-1
CAIKRTGDSYEQYF,TGTGCCATCAAACGGACAGGGGACTCCTACGAGCAGTACTTC,once,TRBD1,TRBV10-3,14,TRBJ2-7
CASSLGVGGSTDTQYF,TGTGCCAGCAGCTTAGGGGTCGGAGGGAGCACAGATACGCAGTATTTT,once,.,TRBV9,16,TRBJ2-3
CASRSRGRTNEKLFF,TGTGCCAGCAGAAGCAGGGGGCGCACTAATGAAAAACTGTTTTTT,.,TRBD1,TRBV28,15,TRBJ1-4
CASSWGLAGGSETQYF,TGTGCCAGCAGCTGGGGACTAGCGGGAGGTTCGGAGACCCAGTACTTC,.,TRBD2,TRBV7-8,16,TRBJ2-5
CSVVSGSYNEQFF,TGCAGCGTTGTGAGCGGCTCCTACAATGAGCAGTTCTTC,.,.,TRBV29-1,13,TRBJ2-1
CASSDGRASRKTYGYTF,TGTGCCAGCAGCGATGGACGAGCAAGCAGAAAAACCTATGGCTACACCTTC,once,.,TRBV7-2,17,TRBJ1-2
CASSSQTGGYTF,TGTGCCAGCAGTTCACAAACGGGTGGCTACACCTTC,.,.,TRBV6-6,12,TRBJ1-2
CASSEVGQGRTTQYF,TGTGCCAGCAGTGAAGTGGGACAGGGGAGGACGACCCAGTACTTC,once,TRBD1,TRBV6-1,15,TRBJ2-5
CASSPWSDAHNYGYTF,TGTGCCAGCAGCCCCTGGAGCGACGCTCATAACTATGGCTACACCTTC,.,.,TRBV7-2,16,TRBJ1-2
CASSMTPRESTQHF,TGTGCCAGCAGTATGACACCCCGGGAATCAACCCAGCATTTT,.,.,TRBV6-1,14,TRBJ1-5
CASSIMTANYGYTF,TGTGCCAGTAGTATAATGACAGCTAACTATGGCTACACCTTC,once,.,TRBV19,14,TRBJ1-2
CASRRSNQPQHF,TGTGCCAGTAGGAGGTCAAATCAGCCCCAGCATTTT,few,.,TRBV2,12,TRBJ1-5
CASSSRSDGRQPQHF,TGTGCCAGCAGTTCGAGGTCTGACGGGAGGCAGCCCCAGCATTTT,.,.,TRBV27,15,TRBJ1-5